The 21 T cell receptor beta chains in this list originate from one sample, sequenced in a study of T cells in Graves' hyperthyroidism and ophthalmopathy. TCR beta CDR3 region amplification was performed from RNA transcripts. In the first-round RT-PCR of the TCR CDR3, the HTBI primer set was used. TCRdb reprocessed the multiplex PCR reads via MiXCR and lists one record per CDR3 protein. The sample lists some 490,000 distinct CDR3 sequences, about 22% occurring once. What was sequenced was blood. The receptors were gathered from a woman aged 70-85 years with Graves' ophthalmopathy.

The rearrangement links TRBV20-1 to TRBJ2-7, with 7 bases lining up with TRBD1. Germline V gene sequence: CDR1 DFQATT, CDR2 SNEGSKA (reference sequence). V trimming: 2 bases; J trimming: 1 base; junction bases outside the gene matches: 5. The CDR3 is 14 residues long. The CDR3 region is CSARRGGSSYEQYF. CDR3 DNA: TGCAGTGCTAGAAGAGGGGGCTCGTCCTACGAGCAGTACTTC.

In its sample, this clonotype was seen a few times. The chain joins TRBV7-2 to TRBJ2-3, with D perhaps TRBD1 (5 bases). V was shortened by 6 bases and J by 7 bases, with 11 bases between the two germline ends. In germline, CDR1 is SGHTA, CDR2 FQGNSA. The CDR3 has 12 residues. The chain's CDR3 is CASRYQGNTQYF. CDR3 DNA sequence: TGTGCCAGCAGATACCAGGGAAATACGCAGTATTTT.

This clonotype was detected only a few times. The V and J genes are TRBV5-1 and TRBJ2-5; no clear D. Trimming cost V 4 bases and J 3 bases, with 19 bases left between them. The CDR3 covers 16 residues. The germline V gene has CDR1 SGHRS and CDR2 YFSETQ. The CDR3 loop reads CASSRLSTMSEETQYF. The CDR3 nucleotides are TGCGCCAGCAGCCGTCTATCCACTATGTCTGAAGAGACCCAGTACTTC.

There are a few counts of this clonotype. The chain couples TRBV5-1 to TRBJ2-7, with 8 bases identical to TRBD1. Germline V gene sequence: CDR1 SGHRS, CDR2 YFSETQ. This CDR3 region has 14 residues. The trim removed 4 bases at V and 5 bases at J, leaving 8 bases unmatched. CDR3 sequence: CASSTRDRSHEQYF. In DNA form, the CDR3 reads TGCGCCAGCAGCACCCGGGACAGGTCCCACGAGCAGTACTTC.

The V gene is TRBV19, the J gene TRBJ2-3, with TRBD1 identical over 7 bases. This CDR3 is 15 amino acids long. The germline CDR1 and CDR2 sequences are LNHDA and SQIVND (reference sequence). Trimming at V came to 6 bases and at J to 3 bases, leaving 9 bases not matched to a gene. CDR3 in DNA: TGTGCCAGTAGGGCCGACAGGGATTCGACAGATACGCAGTATTTT. As protein: CASRADRDSTDTQYF.

CDR3 nucleotides: TGTGCCAGCAGATATACAGGGGGGACTGAAGCTTTCTTT. Translated: CASRYTGGTEAFF. The chain recombines TRBV6-2 or TRBV6-3 with TRBJ1-1; 8 bases match TRBD1. The CDR3 contains 13 residues. Germline V lookup: CDR1 MNHEY, CDR2 SVGEGT. Trimming took 6 bases from V and 5 from J; bases not matched to a gene: 5.

This clonotype was found many times. This chain joins TRBV5-1 and TRBJ1-1; 7 positions match TRBD1. The junction had 2 bases not matched to a gene; V was cut back by 4 bases and J by 5 bases. This CDR3 has 12 residues. Per the germline V gene, CDR1 is SGHRS and CDR2 is YFSETQ. As DNA, the CDR3 is TGCGCCAGCAGCCTGGACAGGACTGAAGCTTTCTTT. As protein: CASSLDRTEAFF.

This clonotype was recorded many times. The J gene is TRBJ2-7, the V gene TRBV28; 9 nucleotides align to TRBD2. This CDR3 comprises 15 residues. The J segment lost 3 bases and the V segment lost 5 bases, leaving 8 bases of the junction unmatched. Per the germline V gene, CDR1 is MDHEN and CDR2 is SYDVKM. The CDR3 nucleotides read TGTGCCAGCAGTCCCCGGGGACTAGCAGACTACGAGCAGTACTTC. Amino acids: CASSPRGLADYEQYF. Complete variable domain (other parts from reference TRBV28 and TRBJ2-7): DVKVTQSSRYLVKRTGEKVFLECVQDMDHENMFWYRQDPGLGLRLIYFSYDVKMKEKGDIPEGYSVSREKKERFSLILESASTNQTSMYLCASSPRGLADYEQYFGPGTRLTVT.

This chain links TRBV12-5 with TRBJ1-1; D uncertain. Per germline, CDR1 LGHNT and CDR2 FRNRAP. The CDR3 is 14 amino acids. V lost 2 bases and J 1 base, leaving 8 bases between the germline ends. The CDR3 DNA sequence: TGTGCTAGTGGTTTGACGGCCTCGAACACTGAAGCTTTCTTT. Protein sequence: CASGLTASNTEAFF.

The sample holds many counts of this clonotype. The chain is built from TRBV6-1 and TRBJ1-5; 7 bases are a match to TRBD1. Germline CDR1 MNHNS, CDR2 SASEGT. The CDR3 consists of 14 residues. Losses at the gene ends were 6 bases for V and 6 bases for J; bases not matched to a gene: 8. The CDR3 here is CASRTGDRFQPQHF. DNA of the CDR3: TGTGCCAGCAGAACAGGGGATCGGTTTCAGCCCCAGCATTTT.

This clonotype came up many times. The J gene is TRBJ1-1, the V gene TRBV2, with 9 bases that match TRBD1. CDR1 and CDR2 (germline): SNHLY, FYNNEI. The V gene end was trimmed by 3 bases and the J gene end by 7 bases; junction bases not matched to a gene: 6. This CDR3 is built from 14 residues. In DNA, the CDR3 is TGTGCCAGCAGTGACAAACAGGGGGCTTTTGAAGCTTTCTTT. It specifies CASSDKQGAFEAFF.

This clonotype has ten or more counts. V usage is TRBV20-1 and J usage is TRBJ1-6, with D unresolved. This CDR3 is 13 amino acids long. Per germline, CDR1 DFQATT and CDR2 SNEGSKA (reference sequence). Trimming removed 4 bases from V and 5 bases from J, with 9 bases in between. In DNA form, the CDR3 reads TGCAGTGCTATGAGACCGAATAATTCACCCCTCCACTTT. Residues: CSAMRPNNSPLHF.

This clonotype has only a few counts. In DNA, the CDR3 is TGTGCCAGCAGCCCCAAGACACCCAACTATGGCTACACCTTC. Residues: CASSPKTPNYGYTF. This rearrangement joins TRBV5-5 to TRBJ1-2; D call uncertain. The V gene's germline CDR1 is SGHKS and CDR2 YYEKEE (reference sequence). The CDR3 totals 14 residues. V lost 4 bases and J 2 bases, leaving 12 bases between the germline ends.

This chain joins TRBV12-3 or TRBV12-4 and TRBJ2-7; D is undetermined. This CDR3 is 14 amino acids long. V was cut by 8 bases and J by 2 bases, with 16 bases left in between. CDR3 sequence reads: CASSPGILAYEQYF. The DNA of the CDR3 is TGTGCCAGCTCACCCGGAATTTTGGCCTACGAGCAGTACTTC.

The J gene is TRBJ1-1, the V gene TRBV30, with no clear D. CDR3 length: 12 amino acids. Trimming cost V 3 bases and J 2 bases, with 7 bases left between them. Germline-derived CDR1 and CDR2 are GTSNPN and SVGIG (reference sequence). The CDR3 coding sequence is TGTGCCTGGAGAGGAGGTAACACTGAAGCTTTCTTT. Encoded protein: CAWRGGNTEAFF. The entire variable domain, with the rest obtained from reference TRBV30 and TRBJ1-1, is as follows: SQTIHQWPATLVQPVGSPLSLECTVEGTSNPNLYWYRQAAGRGLQLLFYSVGIGQISSEVPQNLSASRPQDRQFILSSKKLLLSDSGFYLCAWRGGNTEAFFGQGTRLTVV.

Worth noting for this clonotype: This may be a read error, as it is one base from a much larger clone. This sequence joins TRBV2 and TRBJ2-5, with unresolved D. Germline V gene data show CDR1 as SNHLY and CDR2 as FYNNEI. The CDR3 contains 15 residues. V was trimmed by 1 base and J by 5 bases, leaving 14 bases between them. CDR3 nucleotide sequence: TGTGCCAGCAGTGAAGAGGCCAGGATGGGGGAGACCCAGTACTTC. It translates to CASSEEARMGETQYF.

In its sample, this clonotype was seen a few times. V gene TRBV10-3 combines with J gene TRBJ2-2, with D unclear. CDR1 is ENHRY, CDR2 SYGVKD, per germline. The CDR3 contains 14 residues. V was pared by 11 bases and J by 0 bases, with 13 bases between. The CDR3 DNA reads as TGTGCCGTAATGGGCGTTTCGAACACCGGGGAGCTGTTTTTT. Translated, it gives CAVMGVSNTGELFF.

The rearrangement links TRBV7-3 to TRBJ2-7; D perhaps matches TRBD2 (6 bases). V lost 2 bases, J lost 2 bases, and 10 bases lay in between. Per the germline V gene, CDR1 is SGHTA and CDR2 is FQGTGA. This CDR3 is built from 14 residues. The CDR3 region has the DNA TGTGCCAGCAGCTTATTTGGCGGGACCTACGAGCAGTACTTC. This gives the protein CASSLFGGTYEQYF.

This clonotype has only a few counts. The rearrangement links TRBV6-1 to TRBJ1-2; a possible D gene is TRBD1 (5 bases). Trimming pared 10 bases from V and 0 bases from J, leaving 15 bases between. The CDR3 spans 14 residues. Germline CDR1 reads MNHNS; CDR2 reads SASEGT. The CDR3 region is CATERRGTNYGYTF. The CDR3, as DNA: TGTGCCACCGAGCGGAGGGGCACTAACTATGGCTACACCTTC.

This clonotype was seen more than once but under ten times. Since the CDR3 does not end with the conserved phenylalanine or tryptophan, this likely comes from a read error. The chain has TRBV6-2 or TRBV6-3 and TRBJ2-7, with TRBD2 identical over 7 bases. CDR1 and CDR2 from the germline V gene are MNHEY and SVGEGT. The junction had 10 bases not matched to a gene; V was cut back by 6 bases and J by 2 bases. This CDR3 comprises 15 residues. CDR3 in DNA: TGTGCCAGCAGGGGGGAGGGGAATCCTACCTACGAGCAGTACCTC. It encodes CASRGEGNPTYEQYL.

This clonotype was seen a handful of times. The chain employs TRBV7-3 and TRBJ1-5, with D uncertain. The CDR3 has 13 residues. The ends were cut back, 3 bases at V and 4 bases at J, with 7 bases in the middle. The germline V gene encodes CDR1 SGHTA and CDR2 FQGTGA. This chain's CDR3 is CASSFGANQPQHF. The CDR3 bases are TGTGCCAGCAGCTTTGGAGCTAATCAGCCCCAGCATTTT. Variable domain in full (rest from reference TRBV7-3 and TRBJ1-5): GAGVSQTPSNKVTEKGKYVELRCDPISGHTALYWYRQSLGQGPEFLIYFQGTGAADDSGLPNDRFFAVRPEGSVSTLKIQRTERGDSAVYLCASSFGANQPQHFGDGTRLSIL.